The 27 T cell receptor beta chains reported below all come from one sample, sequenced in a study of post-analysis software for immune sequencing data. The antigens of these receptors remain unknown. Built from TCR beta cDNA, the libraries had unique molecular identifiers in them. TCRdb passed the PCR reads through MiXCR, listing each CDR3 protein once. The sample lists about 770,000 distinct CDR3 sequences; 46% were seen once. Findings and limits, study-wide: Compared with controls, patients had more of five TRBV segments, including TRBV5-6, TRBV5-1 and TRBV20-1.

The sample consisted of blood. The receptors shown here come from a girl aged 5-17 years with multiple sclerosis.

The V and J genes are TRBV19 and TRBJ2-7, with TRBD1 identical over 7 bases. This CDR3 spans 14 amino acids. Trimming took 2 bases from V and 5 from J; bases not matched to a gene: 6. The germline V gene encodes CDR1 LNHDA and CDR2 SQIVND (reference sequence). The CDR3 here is CASSIKGQPNEQYF. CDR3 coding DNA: TGTGCCAGTAGTATAAAGGGACAGCCCAACGAGCAGTACTTC.

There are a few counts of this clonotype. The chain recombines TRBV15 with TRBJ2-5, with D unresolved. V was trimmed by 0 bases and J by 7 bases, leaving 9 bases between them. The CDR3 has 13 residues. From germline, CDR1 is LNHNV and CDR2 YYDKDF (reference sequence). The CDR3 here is CATSRDSGGTQYF. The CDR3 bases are TGTGCCACCAGCAGAGATTCCGGCGGGACCCAGTACTTC.

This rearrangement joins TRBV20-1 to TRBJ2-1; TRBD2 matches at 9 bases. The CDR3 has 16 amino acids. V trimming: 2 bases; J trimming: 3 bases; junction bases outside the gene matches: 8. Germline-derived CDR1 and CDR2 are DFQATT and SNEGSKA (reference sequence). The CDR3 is CSARLAGLPYYNEQFF. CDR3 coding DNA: TGCAGTGCTAGACTAGCGGGACTACCCTACTACAATGAGCAGTTCTTC.

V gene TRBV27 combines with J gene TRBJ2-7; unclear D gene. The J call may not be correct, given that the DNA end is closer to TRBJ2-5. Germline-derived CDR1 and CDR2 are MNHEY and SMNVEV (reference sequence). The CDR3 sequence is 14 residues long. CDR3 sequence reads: CASRSLRPHETQYF. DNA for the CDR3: TGTGCCAGCCGAAGTCTCCGGCCCCACGAGACCCAGTACTTC.

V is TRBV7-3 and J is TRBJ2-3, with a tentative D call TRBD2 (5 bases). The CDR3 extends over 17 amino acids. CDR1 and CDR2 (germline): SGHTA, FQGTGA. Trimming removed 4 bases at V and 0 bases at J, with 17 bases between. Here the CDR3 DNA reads TGTGCCAGCAGCTCCCCAGGAGCGGAGCCTAGCACAGATACGCAGTATTTT. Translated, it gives CASSSPGAEPSTDTQYF.

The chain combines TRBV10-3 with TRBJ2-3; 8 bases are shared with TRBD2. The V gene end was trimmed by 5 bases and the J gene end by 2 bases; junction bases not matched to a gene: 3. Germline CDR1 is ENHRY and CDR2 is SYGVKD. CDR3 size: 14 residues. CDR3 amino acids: CAISREGATDTQYF. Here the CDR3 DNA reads TGTGCCATCAGTCGGGAGGGCGCCACAGATACGCAGTATTTT.

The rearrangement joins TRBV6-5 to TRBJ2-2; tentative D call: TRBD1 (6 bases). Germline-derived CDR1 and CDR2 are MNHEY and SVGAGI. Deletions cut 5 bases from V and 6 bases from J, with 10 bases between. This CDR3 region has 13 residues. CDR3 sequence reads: CASSPQGSGELFF. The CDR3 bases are TGTGCCAGCAGTCCACAGGGTTCCGGGGAGCTGTTTTTT.

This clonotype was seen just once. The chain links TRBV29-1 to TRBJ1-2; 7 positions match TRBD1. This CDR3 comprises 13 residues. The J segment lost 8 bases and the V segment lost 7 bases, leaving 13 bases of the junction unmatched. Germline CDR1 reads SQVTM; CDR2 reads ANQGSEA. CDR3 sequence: CSADPTGAGGYTF. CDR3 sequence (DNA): TGCAGCGCTGACCCAACAGGGGCGGGAGGCTACACCTTC.

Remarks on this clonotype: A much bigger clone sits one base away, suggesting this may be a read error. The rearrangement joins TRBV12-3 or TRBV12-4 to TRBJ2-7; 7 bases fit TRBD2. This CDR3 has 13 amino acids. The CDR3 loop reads CASNLSGVYEQYF. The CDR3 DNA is TGTGCCAGCAATTTAAGCGGGGTCTACGAGCAGTACTTC.

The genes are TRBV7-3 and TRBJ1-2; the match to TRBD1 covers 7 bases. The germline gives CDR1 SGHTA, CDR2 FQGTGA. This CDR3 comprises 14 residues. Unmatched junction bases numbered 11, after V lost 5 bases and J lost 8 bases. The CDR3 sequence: CASSRGGDKGGYTF. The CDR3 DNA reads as TGTGCCAGCAGCCGAGGGGGCGACAAGGGAGGCTACACCTTC.

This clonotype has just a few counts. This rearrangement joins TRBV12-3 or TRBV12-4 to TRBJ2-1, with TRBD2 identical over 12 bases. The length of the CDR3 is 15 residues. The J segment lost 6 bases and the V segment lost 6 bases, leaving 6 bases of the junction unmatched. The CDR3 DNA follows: TGTGCCAGCAGACCTAGCGGGAGGGCCTCCAATGAGCAGTTCTTC. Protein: CASRPSGRASNEQFF.

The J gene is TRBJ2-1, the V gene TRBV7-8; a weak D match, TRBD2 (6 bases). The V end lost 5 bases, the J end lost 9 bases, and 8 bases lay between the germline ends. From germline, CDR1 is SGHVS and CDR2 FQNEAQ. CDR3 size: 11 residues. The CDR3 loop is CASSQTSEQFF. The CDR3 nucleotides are TGTGCCAGCAGCCAGACTAGTGAGCAGTTCTTC.

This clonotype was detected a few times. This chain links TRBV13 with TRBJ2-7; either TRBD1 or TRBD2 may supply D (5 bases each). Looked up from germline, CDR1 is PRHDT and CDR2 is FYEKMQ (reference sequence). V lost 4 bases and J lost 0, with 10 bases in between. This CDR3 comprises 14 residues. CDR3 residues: CASSSWGSSYEQYF. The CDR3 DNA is TGTGCCAGCAGCTCCTGGGGGAGCTCCTACGAGCAGTACTTC.

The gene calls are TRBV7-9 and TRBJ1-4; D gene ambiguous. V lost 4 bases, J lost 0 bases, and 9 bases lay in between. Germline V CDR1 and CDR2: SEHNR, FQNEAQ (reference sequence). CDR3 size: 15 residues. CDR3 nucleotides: TGTGCCAGCAGCTCCCTCTCAACAACTAATGAAAAACTGTTTTTT. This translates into CASSSLSTTNEKLFF.

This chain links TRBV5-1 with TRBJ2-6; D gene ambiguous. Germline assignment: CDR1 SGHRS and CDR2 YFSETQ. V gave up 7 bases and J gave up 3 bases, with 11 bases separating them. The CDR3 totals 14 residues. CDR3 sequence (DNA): TGCGCCAGCGGATTGTCAGTTGGGGCCAACGTCCTGACTTTC. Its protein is CASGLSVGANVLTF.

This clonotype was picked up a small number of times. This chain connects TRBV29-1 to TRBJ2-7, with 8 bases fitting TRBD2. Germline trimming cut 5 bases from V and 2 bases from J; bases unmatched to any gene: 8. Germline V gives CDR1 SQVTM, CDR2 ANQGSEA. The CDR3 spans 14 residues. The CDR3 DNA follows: TGCAGCGTTTGGCTAGCGGGCCGACCCTACGAGCAGTACTTC. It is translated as CSVWLAGRPYEQYF.

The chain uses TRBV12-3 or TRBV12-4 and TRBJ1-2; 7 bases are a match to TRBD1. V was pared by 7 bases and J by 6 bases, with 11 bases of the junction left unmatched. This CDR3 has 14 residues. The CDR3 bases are TGTGCCAGCACCACTGGGGCAGGGGGTGATGGCTACACCTTC. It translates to CASTTGAGGDGYTF.

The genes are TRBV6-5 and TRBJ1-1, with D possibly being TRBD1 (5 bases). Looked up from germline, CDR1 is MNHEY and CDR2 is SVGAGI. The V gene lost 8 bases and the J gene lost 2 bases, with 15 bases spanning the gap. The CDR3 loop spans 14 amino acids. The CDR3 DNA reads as TGTGCCAGCGGCCTCAACGGGGGAAACACTGAAGCTTTCTTT. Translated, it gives CASGLNGGNTEAFF.

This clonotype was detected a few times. The CDR3 bases are TGTGCCAGCAGCGTATCCGGGACTAGCCGGGCGGATACGCAGTATTTT. Its protein is CASSVSGTSRADTQYF. The gene calls are TRBV9 and TRBJ2-3; 9 nucleotides match TRBD2. Germline V gives CDR1 SGDLS, CDR2 YYNGEE. The CDR3 runs to 16 residues. The J segment lost 6 bases and the V segment lost 1 base, leaving 9 bases of the junction unmatched.

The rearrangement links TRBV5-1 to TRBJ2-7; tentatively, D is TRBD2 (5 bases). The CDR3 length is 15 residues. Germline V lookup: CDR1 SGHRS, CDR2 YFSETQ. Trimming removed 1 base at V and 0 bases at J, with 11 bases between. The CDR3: CASSLWTVTSYEQYF. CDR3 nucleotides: TGCGCCAGCAGCTTGTGGACTGTTACCTCCTACGAGCAGTACTTC.

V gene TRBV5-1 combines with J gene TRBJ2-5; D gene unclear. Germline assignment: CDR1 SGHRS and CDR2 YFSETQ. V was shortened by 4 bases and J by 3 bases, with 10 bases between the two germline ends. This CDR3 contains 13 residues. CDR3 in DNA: TGCGCCAGCAGCCCGCGGAATAAAGAGACCCAGTACTTC. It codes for CASSPRNKETQYF.

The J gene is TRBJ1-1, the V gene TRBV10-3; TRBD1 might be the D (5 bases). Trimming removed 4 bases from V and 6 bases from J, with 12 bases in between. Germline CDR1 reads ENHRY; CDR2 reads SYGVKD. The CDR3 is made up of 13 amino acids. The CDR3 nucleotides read TGTGCCATCAGTGGACACGGGGGGGCTGAAGCTTTCTTT. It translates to CAISGHGGAEAFF.

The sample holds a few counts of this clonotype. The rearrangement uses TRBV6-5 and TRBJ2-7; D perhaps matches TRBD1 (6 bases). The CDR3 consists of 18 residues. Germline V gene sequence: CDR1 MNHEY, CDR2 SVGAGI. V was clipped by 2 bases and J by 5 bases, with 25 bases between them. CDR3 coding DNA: TGTGCCAGCAGTTACGGTCTCGGCAGGGGAATCCCTAAGGACGAGCAGTACTTC. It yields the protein CASSYGLGRGIPKDEQYF.

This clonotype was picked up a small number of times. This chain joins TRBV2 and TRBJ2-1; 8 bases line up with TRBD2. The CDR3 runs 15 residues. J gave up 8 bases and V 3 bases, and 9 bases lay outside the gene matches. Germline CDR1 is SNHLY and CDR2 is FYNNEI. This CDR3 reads CASSDSGRRIDEQFF. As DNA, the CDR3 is TGTGCCAGCAGTGACAGCGGGAGAAGGATCGATGAGCAGTTCTTC.

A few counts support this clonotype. This CDR3 reads CASSQQGHYEQYF. CDR3 DNA: TGTGCCAGCTCACAACAGGGGCATTACGAGCAGTACTTC. This chain uses TRBV18 with TRBJ2-7; 7 nucleotides line up with TRBD1. Losses at the gene ends were 4 bases for V and 4 bases for J; bases not matched to a gene: 4. The CDR3 has 13 amino acids. CDR1 and CDR2 (germline): KGHSH, LQKENI.

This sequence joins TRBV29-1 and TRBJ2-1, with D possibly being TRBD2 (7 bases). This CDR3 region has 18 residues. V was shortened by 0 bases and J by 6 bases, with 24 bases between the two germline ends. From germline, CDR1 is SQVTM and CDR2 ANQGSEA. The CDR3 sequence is CSVEDRTIGGGNCNEQFF. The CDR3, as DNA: TGCAGCGTTGAAGATCGGACAATAGGGGGGGGAAATTGCAATGAGCAGTTCTTC.

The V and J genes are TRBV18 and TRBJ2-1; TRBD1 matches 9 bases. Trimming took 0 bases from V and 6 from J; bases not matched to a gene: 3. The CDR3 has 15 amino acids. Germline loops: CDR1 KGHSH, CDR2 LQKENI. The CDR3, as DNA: TGTGCCAGCTCACCACCGACAGGGGGATTCAATGAGCAGTTCTTC. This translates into CASSPPTGGFNEQFF.